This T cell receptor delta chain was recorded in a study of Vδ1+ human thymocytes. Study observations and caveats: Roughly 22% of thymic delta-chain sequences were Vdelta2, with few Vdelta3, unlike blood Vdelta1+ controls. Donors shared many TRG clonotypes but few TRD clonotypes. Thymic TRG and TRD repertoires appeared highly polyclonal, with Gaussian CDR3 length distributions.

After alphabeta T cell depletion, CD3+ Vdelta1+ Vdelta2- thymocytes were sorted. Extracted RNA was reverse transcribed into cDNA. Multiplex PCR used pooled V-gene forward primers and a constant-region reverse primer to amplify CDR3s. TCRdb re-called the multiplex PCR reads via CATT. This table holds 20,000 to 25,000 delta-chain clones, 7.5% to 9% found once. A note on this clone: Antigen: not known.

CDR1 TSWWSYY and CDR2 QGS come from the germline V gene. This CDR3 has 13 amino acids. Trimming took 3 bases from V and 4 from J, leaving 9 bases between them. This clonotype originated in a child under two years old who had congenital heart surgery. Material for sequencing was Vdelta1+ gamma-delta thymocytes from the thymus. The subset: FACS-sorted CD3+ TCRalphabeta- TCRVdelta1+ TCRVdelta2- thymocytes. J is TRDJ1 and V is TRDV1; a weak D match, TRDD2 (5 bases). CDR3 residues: CALGELPNDKLIF. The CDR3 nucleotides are TGTGCTCTTGGGGAGCTTCCAAACGATAAACTCATCTTT.